This T cell receptor (beta chain) was profiled in a study of T cell responses to AZD1222 COVID-19 vaccine. Study-wide results and caveats: Spike-specific TCR repertoires showed rising breadth and depth after two AZD1222 doses.

Looked up from germline, CDR1 is SNHLY and CDR2 is FYNNEI. Trimming took off 7 bases at V and 1 base at J, with 10 bases between the two ends. There are 13 residues in the CDR3. The method was immunoSEQ multiplex PCR; TCRdb's version includes in-frame clones alone and lacks a portion of them. The data contain some 150,000 clones, 90% of them singletons. Comment on this clone: The antigen remains unidentified.

Sequences were derived from peripheral blood, sampled on day 0 of AZD1222 vaccination. The clonotype comes from an adult in good health. This chain uses TRBV2 with TRBJ2-5; D ambiguous. CDR3 in amino acids: CASNVAGQETQYF. The CDR3 region has the DNA TGTGCCAGCAACGTGGCAGGCCAAGAGACCCAGTACTTC.